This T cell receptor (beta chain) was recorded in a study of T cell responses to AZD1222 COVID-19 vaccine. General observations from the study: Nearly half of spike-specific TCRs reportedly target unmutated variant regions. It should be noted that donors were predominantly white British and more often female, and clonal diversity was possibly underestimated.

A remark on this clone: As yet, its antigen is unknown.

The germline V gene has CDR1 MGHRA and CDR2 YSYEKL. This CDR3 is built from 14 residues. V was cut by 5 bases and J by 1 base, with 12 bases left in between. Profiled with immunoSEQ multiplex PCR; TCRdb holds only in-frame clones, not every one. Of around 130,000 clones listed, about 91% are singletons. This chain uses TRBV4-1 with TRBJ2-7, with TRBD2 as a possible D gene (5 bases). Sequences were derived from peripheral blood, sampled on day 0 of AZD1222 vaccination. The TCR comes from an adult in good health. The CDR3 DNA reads TGCGCCAGCAGCGCAGCCCCGGGATCCTACGAGCAGTACTTC. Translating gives CASSAAPGSYEQYF.